This T cell receptor beta chain was obtained from a study of cytotoxic CD8 clonotypes in ibrutinib-treated CLL. Whole-study context: Patient counts were 11 relapsed/refractory, roughly 15 treatment-naive and fewer than 18 IGHV unmutated.

As input for TCR beta libraries, approximately 2.1 micrograms of genomic DNA came from cryopreserved PBMCs. A word on this clone: The antigen remains unidentified.

Whole-study results and caveats: Clonality increased with ibrutinib response but returned toward baseline at progression. Samples were collected at differing times from sustained-remission and progressing patients.

Profiling relied on immunoSEQ multiplex PCR, and the TCRdb table lists in-frame clones only, not all of them. The sample consists of roughly 150,000 clones, around nine tenths of them appearing once. The V gene's germline CDR1 is SGHRS and CDR2 YFSETQ. The CDR3 is made up of 15 amino acids. J gave up 1 base and V 2 bases, and 2 bases lay outside the gene matches. The source is a human donor with chronic lymphocytic leukemia. The rearrangement joins TRBV5-1 to TRBJ2-3; TRBD2 aligns across 9 bases. This sample comprised PBMCs, obtained at disease progression, from a patient treated with ibrutinib. The CDR3 sequence is CASSFVAGGTDTQYF. The CDR3 bases are TGCGCCAGCAGCTTTGTAGCGGGAGGCACAGATACGCAGTATTTT. The full variable domain, its missing parts supplied by reference TRBV5-1 and TRBJ2-3, is KAGVTQTPRYLIKTRGQQVTLSCSPISGHRSVSWYQQTPGQGLQFLFEYFSETQRNKGNFPGRFSGRQFSNSRSEMNVSTLELGDSALYLCASSFVAGGTDTQYFGPGTRLTVL.